Listed here is a single TCR beta chain. The data derive from a study of blood T cells in healthy people across ages. The germline V gene encodes CDR1 LGHNT and CDR2 FRNRAP. The CDR3 has 14 amino acids. For the second PCR, which ran for about 7 to 11 cycles, a sample-barcoded 5' primer and a J-beta primer mix were used. TCRdb recomputed calls from the 5' RACE reads with MiXCR, one row per CDR3 protein. The sample includes about 1.8 million distinct CDR3 sequences, around 50% of them seen just once. The chain links TRBV12-5 to TRBJ2-5; the match to TRBD1 covers 7 bases. The J call may be wrong; the DNA end is better matched by TRBJ2-7. This clonotype was sampled from a woman aged 40 to 50 in good health. Sequencing was carried out using blood. The CDR3 reads CASGPGTVNYEQYF. CDR3 coding DNA: TGTGCTAGTGGTCCAGGGACAGTAAACTACGAGCAGTACTTC.